These T cell receptor beta chains were read from a single sample in a study of blood T cell repertoires in COVID-19. Clones were sequenced by immunoSEQ multiplex PCR, and TCRdb holds only the in-frame ones, with some missing. Among hundreds of thousands of clones listed, around 87% were seen once. Sequenced input: peripheral blood. All receptors come from a man aged 18 to 30 with active or convalescent COVID-19. The CDR3 runs from the conserved cysteine through the conserved F or W.

V gene: TRBV13
CDR3 protein: CASSEGHRVLGTDTQYF

V gene: TRBV2
CDR3 protein: CASAGANEKLFF

V gene: TRBV28
CDR3 protein: CASSHPGQGHTEAFF

V gene: TRBV16
CDR3 protein: CASSPSGNTIYF

V gene: TRBV3-1/TRBV3-2
CDR3 protein: CASSGQGVSNEQYF

V gene: TRBV28
CDR3 protein: CASKESPNEKLFF

V gene: TRBV5-4
CDR3 protein: CASSLGGSSYNEQFF

V gene: TRBV6-5
CDR3 protein: CASSYQGAANEKLFF

V gene: TRBV5-5
CDR3 protein: CASSPRLAGGPSDTQYF

V gene: TRBV28
CDR3 protein: CASSWVGVEADTQYF

V gene: TRBV9
CDR3 protein: CASSGIGGNTEAFF

V gene: TRBV5-5
CDR3 protein: CASSLVWTDNSPLHF

V gene: TRBV28
CDR3 protein: CASSSPGQGAGTGELFF

V gene: TRBV28
CDR3 protein: CASETDSYSNQPQHF

V gene: TRBV5-6
CDR3 protein: CASSLYSTNEKLFF

V gene: TRBV5-1
CDR3 protein: CASSFVGQNTGELFF

V gene: TRBV19
CDR3 protein: CASSAGPGVSFGSPLHF

V gene: TRBV3-1/TRBV3-2
CDR3 protein: CASSQGQGGTGELFF

V gene: TRBV27
CDR3 protein: CASRILQGAYEQYF

V gene: TRBV10-2
CDR3 protein: CAGKAGGPSTGELFF

V gene: TRBV28
CDR3 protein: CASSSVRDTTSNTGELFF

V gene: TRBV11-2
CDR3 protein: CASSLTTSSYNEQFF

V gene: TRBV14
CDR3 protein: CASSRYRGMDEQFF

V gene: TRBV6-5
CDR3 protein: CAGRTGGLYEQYF

V gene: TRBV7-9
CDR3 protein: CASSLGPGQGNYEQYF

V gene: TRBV14
CDR3 protein: CASSQGLRNEQYF

V gene: TRBV9
CDR3 protein: CASSRQGAPYNEKLFF

V gene: TRBV4-1
CDR3 protein: CASYAGTGVRTNEKLFF

V gene: TRBV2
CDR3 protein: CASSGVAGGPDVIQYF

V gene: TRBV14
CDR3 protein: CASSQDWNRGYLDTQYF

V gene: TRBV27
CDR3 protein: CASSLSASTGGWGGYTF

V gene: TRBV3-1/TRBV3-2
CDR3 protein: CASSHPGRRGTEAFF

V gene: TRBV18
CDR3 protein: CASSPTSSGAGLEAFF

V gene: TRBV12-3/TRBV12-4
CDR3 protein: CASSLHVYGYTF

V gene: TRBV6-2/TRBV6-3
CDR3 protein: CASSFISNQPQHF

V gene: TRBV9
CDR3 protein: CASSAGTAVYGYTF

V gene: TRBV18
CDR3 protein: CASSPGTSGGVYEQYF

V gene: TRBV9
CDR3 protein: CASSVGSGSYEQYF

V gene: TRBV11-3
CDR3 protein: CASSLTQRYEQYF

V gene: TRBV28
CDR3 protein: CASSTFRDRALNTEAFF

V gene: TRBV29-1
CDR3 protein: CSVVGFSTGGYTF

V gene: TRBV28
CDR3 protein: CASFALAGFNEQFF

V gene: TRBV14
CDR3 protein: CASSPRQGRNTEAFF

V gene: TRBV7-6
CDR3 protein: CASSFRDTDNSPLHF

V gene: TRBV5-1
CDR3 protein: CASSLQGARGYTF

V gene: TRBV6-5
CDR3 protein: CASSPISYNEQFF

V gene: TRBV6-5
CDR3 protein: CASSYSSRGTTEAFF

V gene: TRBV14
CDR3 protein: CASSQQAGGYNEQFF

V gene: TRBV11-3
CDR3 protein: CASSEGTSGVIDTQYF

V gene: TRBV7-2
CDR3 protein: CASSGETGANVLTF

V gene: TRBV12-5
CDR3 protein: CASGLVSDTGYIGEKLFF